This TCR beta chain was captured by sequencing in a study of identical twins. MiXCR was run by TCRdb on the 5' RACE reads, yielding one entry per CDR3 protein. The sample yields fewer than 450,000 distinct CDR3 sequences, approximately 10% seen once. General study findings and limits: Researchers reported weaker excess twin sharing in beta out-of-frame sequences.

Healthy Caucasians were all of the donors. This clonotype was counted between two and nine times. What it binds is not known. The clonotype comes from a woman aged 45-65 years in good health. Material: naive T cells sorted from blood.

The CDR3 DNA is TGCGCCAGCAGCTTGGAAGGCAGGGTGAGCCAAGAGACCCAGTACTTC. Translating it yields CASSLEGRVSQETQYF. V and J are TRBV5-1 and TRBJ2-5; D perhaps matches TRBD1 (5 bases). Germline V gene lookup returns CDR1 SGHRS and CDR2 YFSETQ. Trimming stripped 0 bases from V and 1 base from J, with 13 bases between. The CDR3 sequence is 16 residues long.